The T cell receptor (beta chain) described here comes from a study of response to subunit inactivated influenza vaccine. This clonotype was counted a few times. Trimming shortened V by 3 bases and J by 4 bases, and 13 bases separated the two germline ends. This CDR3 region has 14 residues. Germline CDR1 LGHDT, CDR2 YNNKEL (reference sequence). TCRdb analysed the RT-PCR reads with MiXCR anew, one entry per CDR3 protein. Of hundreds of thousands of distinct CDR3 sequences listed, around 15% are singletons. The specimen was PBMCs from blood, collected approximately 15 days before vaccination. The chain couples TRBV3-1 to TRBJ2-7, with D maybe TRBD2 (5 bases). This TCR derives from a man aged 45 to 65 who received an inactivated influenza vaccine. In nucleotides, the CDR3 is TGTGCCAGCAGCCAGCCCGGGAATGCATACGAGCAGTACTTC. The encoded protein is CASSQPGNAYEQYF.